A selection of T cell receptor beta chains follows, all from one sample in a study of cytomegalovirus exposure and HLA in healthy donors. Measured with immunoSEQ multiplex PCR; TCRdb has only the in-frame clones, and not every one. The sample has more than 95,000 clones, around 78% seen once; the top ten hold less than 2%. Input material: PBMCs. Receptors were obtained from a man aged 50-59 years in good health and CMV-seronegative. Each CDR3 is given with its conserved first and last residue. A D gene is named only where the DNA matches it firmly. Where a row states a size, it is once, few, many or the class of an expanded clone; other rows omit it.

cdr3_nt: TGCGCCAGCAGCCTGAGCCGGGTAAATGAAAAACTGTTTTTT
cdr3_aa: CASSLSRVNEKLFF
d_call: -
clone_size: -
v_call: TRBV4-1
j_call: TRBJ1-4

cdr3_nt: TGTGCCAGCAGCCTCAACCCCGCGACTGAAGCTTTCTTT
cdr3_aa: CASSLNPATEAFF
d_call: -
clone_size: once
v_call: TRBV4-2
j_call: TRBJ1-1

cdr3_nt: TGTGCCAGCAGCGGACAGCTTAGCAATCAGCCCCAGCATTTT
cdr3_aa: CASSGQLSNQPQHF
d_call: -
clone_size: -
v_call: TRBV6-1
j_call: TRBJ1-5

cdr3_nt: TGTGCCAGCATTCACGAGAGAAGACAGGGGGAACCCTACGAGCAGTACTTC
cdr3_aa: CASIHERRQGEPYEQYF
d_call: TRBD1
clone_size: -
v_call: TRBV2
j_call: TRBJ2-7

cdr3_nt: TGTGCCAGCAGTTTAACAGGGCTGAAGACCCAGTACTTC
cdr3_aa: CASSLTGLKTQYF
d_call: -
clone_size: -
v_call: TRBV28
j_call: TRBJ2-5

cdr3_nt: TGCGCCAGCAGCCCCCGACTAGCGGGGGTTACGCAGTATTTT
cdr3_aa: CASSPRLAGVTQYF
d_call: TRBD2
clone_size: -
v_call: TRBV5-1
j_call: TRBJ2-3

cdr3_nt: TGTGCCAGCAGTTTATATTGGGGGGAAGAGACCCAGTACTTC
cdr3_aa: CASSLYWGEETQYF
d_call: -
clone_size: -
v_call: TRBV28
j_call: TRBJ2-5

cdr3_nt: TGTGCCAGCAGCCCAGAAGCGGGGGTCAAAAACATTCAGTACTTC
cdr3_aa: CASSPEAGVKNIQYF
d_call: TRBD2
clone_size: -
v_call: TRBV9
j_call: TRBJ2-4

cdr3_nt: TGTGCCAGCGGGAGACAGGGAAATTCACCCCTCCACTTT
cdr3_aa: CASGRQGNSPLHF
d_call: TRBD1
clone_size: -
v_call: TRBV28
j_call: TRBJ1-6

cdr3_nt: TGTGCCAGCAGCTTAAACGCAGGGAGGGACACTGAAGCTTTCTTT
cdr3_aa: CASSLNAGRDTEAFF
d_call: -
clone_size: -
v_call: TRBV7-6
j_call: TRBJ1-1

cdr3_nt: TGTGCCAGCAGCCGCCTTAGCGGGGGACCCCAAGAGACCCAGTACTTC
cdr3_aa: CASSRLSGGPQETQYF
d_call: TRBD2
clone_size: -
v_call: TRBV4-2
j_call: TRBJ2-5

cdr3_nt: TGTGCCAGCAGCCAGGCAGGGGGCGCGGATGAAAAACTGTTTTTT
cdr3_aa: CASSQAGGADEKLFF
d_call: TRBD1
clone_size: few
v_call: TRBV4-2
j_call: TRBJ1-4

cdr3_nt: TGTGCCTGGAGTGTGGGGAACGGGAGGACTGAAGCTTTCTTT
cdr3_aa: CAWSVGNGRTEAFF
d_call: -
clone_size: -
v_call: TRBV30
j_call: TRBJ1-1

cdr3_nt: TGCGCCAGCAGCCAATTACAGGATCCTCACGAGCAGTACTTC
cdr3_aa: CASSQLQDPHEQYF
d_call: -
clone_size: -
v_call: TRBV5-1
j_call: TRBJ2-7

cdr3_nt: TGCGCCAGCAGCTTAGTGACCGACGCCCTTATCGAGGGTAACTATGGCTACACCTTC
cdr3_aa: CASSLVTDALIEGNYGYTF
d_call: -
clone_size: -
v_call: TRBV5-1
j_call: TRBJ1-2

cdr3_nt: TGCGCCAGCAGCCAGGGGTATAATTCACCCCTCCACTTT
cdr3_aa: CASSQGYNSPLHF
d_call: -
clone_size: once
v_call: TRBV10-1
j_call: TRBJ1-6

cdr3_nt: TGTGCCAGCAGAAGCCCGGGAGCTTCTACCGGGGAGCTGTTTTTT
cdr3_aa: CASRSPGASTGELFF
d_call: -
clone_size: -
v_call: TRBV6-5
j_call: TRBJ2-2

cdr3_nt: TGCGCCAGCAGCCAAGAGGTGGCAAGCTCCTACAATGAGCAGTTCTTC
cdr3_aa: CASSQEVASSYNEQFF
d_call: -
clone_size: -
v_call: TRBV4-1
j_call: TRBJ2-1

cdr3_nt: TGTGCCAGCAGCTTGTGGGCTTCGAACACCGGGGAGCTGTTTTTT
cdr3_aa: CASSLWASNTGELFF
d_call: -
clone_size: -
v_call: TRBV7-3
j_call: TRBJ2-2

cdr3_nt: TGCAGCGTTCAGGGGAAGTACTCTGAAGCTTTCTTT
cdr3_aa: CSVQGKYSEAFF
d_call: -
clone_size: -
v_call: TRBV29-1
j_call: TRBJ1-1

cdr3_nt: TGCGCCAGCAGTGAAGGGGGGTCTGGCTACACCTTC
cdr3_aa: CASSEGGSGYTF
d_call: -
clone_size: few
v_call: TRBV25-1
j_call: TRBJ1-2

cdr3_nt: TGTGCCAGCAGTCGGGACAGACTAACTTCACCCCTCCACTTT
cdr3_aa: CASSRDRLTSPLHF
d_call: TRBD1
clone_size: -
v_call: TRBV6-5
j_call: TRBJ1-6

cdr3_nt: TGTGCCAGTAGTATAGATCCGGCTGGCGGCCACACCTTC
cdr3_aa: CASSIDPAGGHTF
d_call: -
clone_size: -
v_call: TRBV19
j_call: TRBJ1-2

cdr3_nt: TGTGCCAGCAGCTCTTCCGGGACAGGACACTATGGCTACACCTTC
cdr3_aa: CASSSSGTGHYGYTF
d_call: TRBD1
clone_size: -
v_call: TRBV11-2
j_call: TRBJ1-2

cdr3_nt: TGCGCCAGCAGTCGGGGGAGCGGGGGGGATGTTGATGAGCAGTTCTTC
cdr3_aa: CASSRGSGGDVDEQFF
d_call: TRBD2
clone_size: -
v_call: TRBV5-1
j_call: TRBJ2-1

cdr3_nt: TGTGCCGGAGCCGAGTCCGGGGCCAACGTCCTGACTTTC
cdr3_aa: CAGAESGANVLTF
d_call: -
clone_size: few
v_call: TRBV6-1
j_call: TRBJ2-6

cdr3_nt: TGTGCCAGCTCACCGGACAACTCCTACGAGCAGTACTTC
cdr3_aa: CASSPDNSYEQYF
d_call: -
clone_size: -
v_call: TRBV18
j_call: TRBJ2-7

cdr3_nt: TGTGCCAGCAGCTTAGGCGTGGAGACCCAGTACTTC
cdr3_aa: CASSLGVETQYF
d_call: -
clone_size: -
v_call: TRBV7-2
j_call: TRBJ2-5

cdr3_nt: TGTGCCAGCTCACCAGACACCTACACTGAAGCTTTCTTT
cdr3_aa: CASSPDTYTEAFF
d_call: -
clone_size: few
v_call: TRBV18
j_call: TRBJ1-1